This T cell receptor beta chain was sequenced for a study of blood T cell repertoires in COVID-19. The V segment lost 5 bases and the J segment 0 bases; nucleotides outside the gene matches: 1. The length of the CDR3 is 15 residues. Per germline, CDR1 KGHDR and CDR2 SFDVKD. Only in-frame clones appear in the TCRdb table, and some are missing; sequencing was by immunoSEQ multiplex PCR. Counted here are about 180,000 clones, approximately 87% occurring once; the ten biggest clones make up around 21%. The sequenced material came from peripheral blood. The clonotype originates from a man in his 70s with active or convalescent COVID-19. The rearrangement uses TRBV24-1 and TRBJ2-1, with 9 bases lining up with TRBD1. The chain's CDR3 is CATSGGQGSYNEQFF. For the CDR3, the DNA is TGTGCCACCAGTGGGGGACAGGGCTCCTACAATGAGCAGTTCTTC.